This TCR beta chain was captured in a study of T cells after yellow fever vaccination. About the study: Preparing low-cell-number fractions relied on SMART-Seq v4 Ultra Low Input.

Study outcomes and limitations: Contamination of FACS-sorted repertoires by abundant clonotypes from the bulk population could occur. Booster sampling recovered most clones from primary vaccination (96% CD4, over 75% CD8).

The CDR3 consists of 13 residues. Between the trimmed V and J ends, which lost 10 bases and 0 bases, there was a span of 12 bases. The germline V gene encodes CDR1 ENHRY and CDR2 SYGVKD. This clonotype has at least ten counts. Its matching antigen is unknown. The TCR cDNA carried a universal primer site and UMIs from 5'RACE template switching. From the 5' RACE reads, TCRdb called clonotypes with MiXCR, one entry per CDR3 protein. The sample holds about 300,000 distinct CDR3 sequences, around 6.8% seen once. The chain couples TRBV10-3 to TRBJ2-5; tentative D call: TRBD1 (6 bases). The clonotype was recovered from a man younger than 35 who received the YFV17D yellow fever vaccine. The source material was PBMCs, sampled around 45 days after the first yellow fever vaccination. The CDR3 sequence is CASSGTNQETQYF. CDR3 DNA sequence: TGTGCCAGTTCCGGGACAAACCAAGAGACCCAGTACTTC.